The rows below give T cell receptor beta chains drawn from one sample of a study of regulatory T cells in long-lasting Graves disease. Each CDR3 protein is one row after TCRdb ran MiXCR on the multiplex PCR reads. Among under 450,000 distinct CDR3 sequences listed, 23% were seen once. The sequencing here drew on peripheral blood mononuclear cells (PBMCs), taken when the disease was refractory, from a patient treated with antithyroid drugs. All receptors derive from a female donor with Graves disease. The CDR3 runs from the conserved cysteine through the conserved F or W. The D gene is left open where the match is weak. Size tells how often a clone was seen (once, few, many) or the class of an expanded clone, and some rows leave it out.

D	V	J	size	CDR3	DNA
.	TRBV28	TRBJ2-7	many	CASSSPRSYEQYF	TGTGCCAGCAGTTCGCCACGCTCCTACGAGCAGTACTTC
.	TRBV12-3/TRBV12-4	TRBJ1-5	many	CASSLGPQTPQHF	TGTGCCAGCAGTTTGGGACCTCAAACGCCCCAGCATTTT
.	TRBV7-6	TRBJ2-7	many	CASSLGGTTYEQYF	TGTGCCAGCAGCTTAGGTGGGACAACCTACGAGCAGTACTTC
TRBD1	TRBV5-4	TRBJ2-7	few	CASSTPGQGKIEQYF	TGTGCCAGCAGCACCCCGGGACAGGGAAAGATCGAGCAGTACTTC
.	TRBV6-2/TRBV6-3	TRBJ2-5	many	CASIPPAGETQYF	TGTGCCAGCATTCCCCCAGCGGGAGAGACCCAGTACTTC
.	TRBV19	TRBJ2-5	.	CASSIVGQAFLDRKTQYF	TGTGCCAGTAGTATAGTCGGCCAGGCATTCCTCGATCGTAAGACCCAGTACTTC
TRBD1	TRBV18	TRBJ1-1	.	CASSPILQGETEAFF	TGTGCCAGCTCGCCTATTCTGCAGGGGGAGACTGAAGCTTTCTTT
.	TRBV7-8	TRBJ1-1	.	CAVPGINTEAFF	TGTGCCGTCCCAGGAATTAACACTGAAGCTTTCTTT
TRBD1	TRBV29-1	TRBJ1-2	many	CSVEERQGAHYGYTF	TGCAGCGTTGAAGAGAGACAGGGGGCGCACTATGGCTACACCTTC
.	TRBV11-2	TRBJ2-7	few	CASSLYGQGASFSYEQYF	TGTGCCAGCAGCTTATACGGGCAAGGGGCTAGCTTCTCCTACGAGCAGTACTTC
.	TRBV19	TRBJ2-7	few	CASSLTDNYEQYF	TGTGCCAGTAGTTTGACAGACAACTACGAGCAGTACTTC
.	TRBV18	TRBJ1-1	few	CASSPKEAGNTEAFF	TGTGCCAGCTCACCAAAGGAGGCAGGGAACACTGAAGCTTTCTTT
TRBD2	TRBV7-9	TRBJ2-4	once	CASSSPAWLAGLQYF	TGTGCCAGCAGCTCCCCTGCATGGTTAGCGGGACTGCAGTACTTC
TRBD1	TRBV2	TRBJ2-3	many	CASSEAGTGFGTDTQYF	TGTGCCAGCAGTGAAGCCGGGACAGGATTTGGCACAGATACGCAGTATTTT
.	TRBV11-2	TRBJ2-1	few	CASSLEALAGNEQFF	TGTGCCAGCAGCTTAGAAGCGCTGGCAGGCAATGAGCAGTTCTTC
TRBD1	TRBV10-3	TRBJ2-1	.	CAISDLTGKNEQFF	TGTGCCATCAGTGATTTGACAGGGAAGAATGAGCAGTTCTTC
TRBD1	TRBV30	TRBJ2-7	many	CAWSGGDRSTYEQYF	TGTGCCTGGAGCGGTGGGGACAGGTCTACCTACGAGCAGTACTTC
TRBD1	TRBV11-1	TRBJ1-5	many	CASSLTGGQPQHF	TGTGCCAGCAGCTTAACAGGGGGTCAGCCCCAGCATTTT
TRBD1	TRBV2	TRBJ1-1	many	CASSRDRASGTEAFF	TGTGCCAGCAGCCGGGACAGGGCGTCTGGCACTGAAGCTTTCTTT
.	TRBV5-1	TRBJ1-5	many	CASSLGGANQPQHF	TGCGCCAGCAGCTTGGGAGGGGCGAATCAGCCCCAGCATTTT
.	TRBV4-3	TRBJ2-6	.	CASSHRNGRISGANVLTF	TGCGCCAGCAGCCATCGAAATGGACGGATCTCTGGGGCCAACGTCCTGACTTTC
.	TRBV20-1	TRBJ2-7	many	CSARPGEKRGGEQYF	TGCAGTGCTAGACCAGGGGAAAAGCGGGGCGGCGAGCAGTACTTC
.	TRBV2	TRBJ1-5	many	CASSNNQPQHF	TGTGCCAGCAGTAACAATCAGCCCCAGCATTTT
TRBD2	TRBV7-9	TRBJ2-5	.	CASSLSSGTSGAAPQYF	TGTGCCAGCAGCTTATCGTCTGGGACTAGCGGGGCGGCCCCCCAGTACTTC
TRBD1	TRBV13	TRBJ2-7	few	CASSWDRASGRYEQYF	TGTGCCAGCAGCTGGGACAGGGCTAGTGGCAGGTACGAGCAGTACTTC
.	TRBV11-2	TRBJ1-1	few	CASSLDRKVGAFF	TGTGCCAGCAGCTTAGATCGAAAGGTGGGAGCTTTCTTT
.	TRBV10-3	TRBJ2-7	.	CAISGTGSYEQYF	TGTGCCATCAGTGGGACCGGGTCCTACGAGCAGTACTTC
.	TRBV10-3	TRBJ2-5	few	CAISERGETQYF	TGTGCCATCAGTGAACGAGGAGAGACCCAGTACTTC
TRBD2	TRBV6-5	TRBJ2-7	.	CASSSTSGRGGSYEQYF	TGTGCCAGCAGTTCCACTAGCGGGAGAGGTGGGTCCTACGAGCAGTACTTC
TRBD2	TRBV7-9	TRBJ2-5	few	CASSLRRGTSGLQETQYF	TGTGCCAGCAGCTTACGCCGAGGGACTAGCGGTTTACAAGAGACCCAGTACTTC
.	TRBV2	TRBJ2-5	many	CAGGYRAPRTQYF	TGTGCCGGGGGATACAGGGCCCCCCGGACCCAGTACTTC
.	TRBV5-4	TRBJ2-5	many	CASSLKGSQETQYF	TGTGCCAGCAGCTTGAAAGGCAGCCAAGAGACCCAGTACTTC
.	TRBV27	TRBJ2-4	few	CASSWSSQNIQYF	TGTGCCAGCAGTTGGTCTAGTCAGAACATTCAGTACTTC
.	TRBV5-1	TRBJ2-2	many	CASSPSATGELFF	TGCGCCAGCAGCCCATCAGCGACCGGGGAGCTGTTTTTT
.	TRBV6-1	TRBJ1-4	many	CASSDPGSNEKLFF	TGTGCCAGCAGTGACCCGGGATCAAATGAAAAACTGTTTTTT
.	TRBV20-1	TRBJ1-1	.	CSATGTGQNTEAFF	TGCAGTGCTACCGGTACAGGACAGAACACTGAAGCTTTCTTT
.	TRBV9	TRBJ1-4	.	CASSVAEGGGEKLFF	TGTGCCAGCAGCGTAGCCGAGGGCGGGGGAGAAAAACTGTTTTTT
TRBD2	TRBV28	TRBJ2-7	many	CASSFSLSGSITYEQYF	TGTGCCAGCAGTTTTTCCCTTAGCGGGAGCATCACCTACGAGCAGTACTTC
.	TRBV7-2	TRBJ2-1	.	CASSLSTQSHEQFF	TGTGCCAGCAGCTTATCTACGCAGTCCCATGAGCAGTTCTTC